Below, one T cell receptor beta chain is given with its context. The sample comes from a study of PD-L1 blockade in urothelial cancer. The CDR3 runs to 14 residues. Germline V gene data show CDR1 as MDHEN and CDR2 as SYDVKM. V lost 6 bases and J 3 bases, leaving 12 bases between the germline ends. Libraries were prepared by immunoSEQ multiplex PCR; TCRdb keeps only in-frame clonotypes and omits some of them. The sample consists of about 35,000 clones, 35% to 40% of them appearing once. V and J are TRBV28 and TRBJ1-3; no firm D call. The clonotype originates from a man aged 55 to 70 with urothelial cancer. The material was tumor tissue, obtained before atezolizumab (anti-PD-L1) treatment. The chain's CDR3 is CASSRGWSGNTIYF. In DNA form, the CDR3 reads TGTGCCAGCAGCCGGGGTTGGAGTGGAAACACCATATATTTT.